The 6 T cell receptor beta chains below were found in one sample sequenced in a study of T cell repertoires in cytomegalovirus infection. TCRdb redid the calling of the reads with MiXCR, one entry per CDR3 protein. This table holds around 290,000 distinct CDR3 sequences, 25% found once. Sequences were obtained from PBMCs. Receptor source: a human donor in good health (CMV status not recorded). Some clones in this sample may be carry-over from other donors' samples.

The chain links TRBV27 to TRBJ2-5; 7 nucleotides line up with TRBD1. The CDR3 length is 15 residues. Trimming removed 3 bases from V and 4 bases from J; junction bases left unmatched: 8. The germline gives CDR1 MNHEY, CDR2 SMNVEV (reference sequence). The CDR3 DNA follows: TGTGCCAGCAGTTTCGGCAGGGGGAAGAGAGAGACCCAGTACTTC. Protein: CASSFGRGKRETQYF.

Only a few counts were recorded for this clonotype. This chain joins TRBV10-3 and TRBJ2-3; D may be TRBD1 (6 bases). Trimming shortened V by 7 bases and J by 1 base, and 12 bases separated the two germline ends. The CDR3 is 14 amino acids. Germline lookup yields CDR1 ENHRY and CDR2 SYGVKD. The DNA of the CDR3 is TGTGCCATCATGATGGGGGCAGGCACAGATACGCAGTATTTT. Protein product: CAIMMGAGTDTQYF.

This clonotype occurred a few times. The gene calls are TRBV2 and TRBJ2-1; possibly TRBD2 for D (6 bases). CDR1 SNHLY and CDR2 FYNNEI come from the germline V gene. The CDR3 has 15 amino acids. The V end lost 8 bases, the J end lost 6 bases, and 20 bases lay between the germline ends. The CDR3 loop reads CASRLGLGTLNEQFF. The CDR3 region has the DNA TGTGCCAGCCGTTTGGGTCTCGGGACTCTCAATGAGCAGTTCTTC. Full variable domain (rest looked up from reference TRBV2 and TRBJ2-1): EPEVTQTPSHQVTQMGQEVILRCVPISNHLYFYWYRQILGQKVEFLVSFYNNEISEKSEIFDDQFSVERPDGSNFTLKIRSTKLEDSAMYFCASRLGLGTLNEQFFGPGTRLTVL.

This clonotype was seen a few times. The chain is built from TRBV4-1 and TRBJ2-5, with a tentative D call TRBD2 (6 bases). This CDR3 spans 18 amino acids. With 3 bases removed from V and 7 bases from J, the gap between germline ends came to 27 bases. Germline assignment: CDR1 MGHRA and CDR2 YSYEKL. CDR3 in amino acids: CASSQEPPLARPGVTQYF. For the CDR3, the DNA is TGCGCCAGCAGCCAGGAGCCGCCGTTGGCTAGACCGGGAGTGACCCAGTACTTC.

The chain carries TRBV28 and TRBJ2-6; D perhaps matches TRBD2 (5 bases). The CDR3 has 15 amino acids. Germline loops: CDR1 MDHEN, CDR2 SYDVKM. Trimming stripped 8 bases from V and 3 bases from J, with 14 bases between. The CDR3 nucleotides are TGTGCCAGCCAACTATTCGGGGTTGGGGCCAACGTCCTGACTTTC. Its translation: CASQLFGVGANVLTF.

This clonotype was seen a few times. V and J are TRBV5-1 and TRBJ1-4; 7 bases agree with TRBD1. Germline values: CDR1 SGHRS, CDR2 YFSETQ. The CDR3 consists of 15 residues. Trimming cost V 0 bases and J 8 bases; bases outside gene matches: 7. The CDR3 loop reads CASSLVEGAGEKLFF. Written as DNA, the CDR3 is TGCGCCAGCAGCTTGGTCGAGGGGGCCGGGGAAAAACTGTTTTTT.